This TCR beta chain was retrieved from a study of blood T cells in healthy people across ages. Whole-study results and caveats: Age advanced and TCR beta diversity per million T cells fell, roughly linearly.

V lost 7 bases to trimming and J lost 3 bases, with 10 bases between them. The CDR3 loop spans 13 amino acids. CDR1 is SNHLY, CDR2 FYNNEI, per germline. For every donor, a draw yielded approximately 9.8 milliliters of peripheral blood. A remark on this clonotype: Its antigen is undetermined.

Primers used in a second PCR of roughly 6 to 12 cycles were a sample-barcoded 5' primer and a J-beta primer mix. Every cDNA was tagged by a template-switch adaptor with 12 random nucleotides. TCRdb used MiXCR to reprocess the 5' RACE reads, holding one entry per CDR3 protein. The profile shows around 710,000 distinct CDR3 sequences, roughly 43% of them singletons. The genes are TRBV2 and TRBJ2-1; D not certain. The source is a woman aged 55-69 years in good health. Material: blood. The CDR3 region is CASTFQDYNEQFF. The CDR3 bases are TGTGCCAGCACCTTCCAGGACTACAATGAGCAGTTCTTC.